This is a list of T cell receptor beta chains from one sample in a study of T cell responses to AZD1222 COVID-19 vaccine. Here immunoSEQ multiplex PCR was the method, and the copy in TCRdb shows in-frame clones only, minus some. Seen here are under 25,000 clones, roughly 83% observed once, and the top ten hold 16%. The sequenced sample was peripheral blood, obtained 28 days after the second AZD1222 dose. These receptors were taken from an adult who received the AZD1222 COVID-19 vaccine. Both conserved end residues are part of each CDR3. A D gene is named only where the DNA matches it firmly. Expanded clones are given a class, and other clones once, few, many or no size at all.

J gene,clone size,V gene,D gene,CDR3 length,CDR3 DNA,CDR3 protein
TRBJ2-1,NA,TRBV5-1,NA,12,TGCGCCAGCAGCTGGGCGGGTGATGAGCAGTTCTTC,CASSWAGDEQFF
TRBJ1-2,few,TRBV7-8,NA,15,TGTGCCAGCAGCCTTCAGGGTTTTAGCGGCTATGGCTACACCTTC,CASSLQGFSGYGYTF
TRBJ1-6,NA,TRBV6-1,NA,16,TGTGCCAGCAGTGAAGCCGAGGGACGGGGAGGATCACCCCTCCACTTT,CASSEAEGRGGSPLHF
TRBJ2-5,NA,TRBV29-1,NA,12,TGCAGCGTTGACTCTGGACGGGAGACCCAGTACTTC,CSVDSGRETQYF
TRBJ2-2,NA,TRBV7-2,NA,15,TGTGCCAGCAGCCCCCAAGGATTGAACACCGGGGAGCTGTTTTTT,CASSPQGLNTGELFF
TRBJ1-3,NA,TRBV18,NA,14,TGTGCCAGCTCAGACCAGGACAGTGGAAACACCATATATTTT,CASSDQDSGNTIYF
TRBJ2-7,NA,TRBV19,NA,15,TGTGCCAGTACCACATCAGCAGGGGTTTGGAGTCAGCAGTACTTC,CASTTSAGVWSQQYF
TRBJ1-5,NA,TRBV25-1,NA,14,TGTGCCAGCAGTCAAGGGGGGCTAGGTCAGCCCCAGCATTTT,CASSQGGLGQPQHF
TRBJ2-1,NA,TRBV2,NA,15,TGTGCCAGCAGGGACCCGGGACTGGATTACAATGAGCAGTTCTTC,CASRDPGLDYNEQFF
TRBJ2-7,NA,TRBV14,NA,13,TGTGCCAGCAGCCAAGAGTTGAAATACGAGCAGTACTTC,CASSQELKYEQYF
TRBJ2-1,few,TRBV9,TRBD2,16,TGTGCCAGCAGCCCCCGGGGGGACGTGAAGGGCAATGAGCAGTTCTTC,CASSPRGDVKGNEQFF
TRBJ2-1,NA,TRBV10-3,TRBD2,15,TGTGCCATCACAGTGACCAGCGGGAAGAACAATGAGCAGTTCTTC,CAITVTSGKNNEQFF
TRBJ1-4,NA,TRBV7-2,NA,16,TGTGCCAGCAGCTTAGGTGGGGAAACAACTAATGAAAAACTGTTTTTT,CASSLGGETTNEKLFF
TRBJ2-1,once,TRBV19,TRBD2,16,TGTGCCAGTAGTATAGGACTAGCGGGAGGGCCTAATGAGCAGTTCTTC,CASSIGLAGGPNEQFF
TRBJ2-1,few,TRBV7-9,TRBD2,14,TGTGCCAGCAGCGGTAGCGGGAGGGGTAATGAGCAGTTCTTC,CASSGSGRGNEQFF
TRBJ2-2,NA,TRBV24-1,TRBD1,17,TGTGCCACCAGTGATTTCCAGGGGACAGGATCCACCGGGGAGCTGTTTTTT,CATSDFQGTGSTGELFF
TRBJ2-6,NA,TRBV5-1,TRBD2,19,TGCGCCAGCAGCCCGGGGACTAGCGGGTTCCGCTCTGGGGCCAACGTCCTGACTTTC,CASSPGTSGFRSGANVLTF